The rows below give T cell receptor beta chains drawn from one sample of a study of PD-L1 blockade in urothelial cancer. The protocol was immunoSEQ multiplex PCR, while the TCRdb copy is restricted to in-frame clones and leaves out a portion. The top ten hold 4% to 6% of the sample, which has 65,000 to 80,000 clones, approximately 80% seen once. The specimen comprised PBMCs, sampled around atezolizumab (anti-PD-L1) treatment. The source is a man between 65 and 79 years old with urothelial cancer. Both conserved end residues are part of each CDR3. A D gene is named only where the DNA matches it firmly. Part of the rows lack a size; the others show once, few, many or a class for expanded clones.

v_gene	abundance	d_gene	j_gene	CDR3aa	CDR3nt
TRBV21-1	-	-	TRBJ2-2	CASRRGAGLSGELFF	TGTGCCAGCAGACGGGGGGCAGGTTTGTCCGGGGAGCTGTTTTTT
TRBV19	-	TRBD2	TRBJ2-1	CASSIGTSGNSYNEQFF	TGTGCCAGTAGTATAGGGACTAGCGGGAACTCCTACAATGAGCAGTTCTTC
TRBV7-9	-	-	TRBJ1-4	CASGGALNEKLFF	TGTGCCAGCGGGGGGGCCCTCAATGAAAAACTGTTTTTT
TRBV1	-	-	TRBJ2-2	CTSSQDIPPGSGTTGELFF	TGCACCAGCAGCCAAGATATTCCACCGGGAAGCGGGACGACCGGGGAGCTGTTTTTT
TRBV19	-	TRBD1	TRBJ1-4	CASSRDRGGSRDEKLFF	TGTGCCAGTAGTCGCGACAGGGGAGGTTCTAGGGATGAAAAACTGTTTTTT
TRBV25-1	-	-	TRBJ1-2	CASSDATGYGYTF	TGTGCCAGCAGTGATGCTACGGGCTATGGCTACACCTTC
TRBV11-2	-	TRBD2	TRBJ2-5	CASSSLTVREETQYF	TGTGCCAGCAGCTCCCTAACGGTGCGGGAGGAGACCCAGTACTTC
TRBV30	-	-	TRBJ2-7	CAWSVRAAGSTYEQYF	TGTGCCTGGAGTGTAAGGGCGGCGGGATCGACCTACGAGCAGTACTTC
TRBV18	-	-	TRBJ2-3	CASSPFSGRDADTQYF	TGTGCCAGCTCACCATTCTCCGGGCGGGACGCAGATACGCAGTATTTT
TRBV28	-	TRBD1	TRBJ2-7	CASRETGADYEQYF	TGTGCCAGCAGGGAGACAGGGGCCGACTACGAGCAGTACTTC
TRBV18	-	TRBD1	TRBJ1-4	CASSKSGTGGGREKLFF	TGTGCCAGCTCAAAATCCGGGACAGGGGGCGGACGAGAAAAACTGTTTTTT
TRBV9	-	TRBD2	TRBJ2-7	CASSAGPLGLAVYEQYF	TGTGCCAGCAGCGCCGGACCGTTAGGACTAGCGGTCTACGAGCAGTACTTC
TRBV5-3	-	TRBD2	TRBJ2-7	CARSLASGGTSYEQYF	TGTGCCAGAAGCTTGGCCAGCGGGGGAACCTCCTACGAGCAGTACTTC
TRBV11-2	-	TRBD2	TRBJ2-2	CASSSPRVAGGTGELFF	TGTGCCAGCAGCTCGCCCCGGGTAGCGGGAGGCACCGGGGAGCTGTTTTTT
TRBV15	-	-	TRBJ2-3	CATSRELGSSDTQYF	TGTGCCACCAGCAGAGAATTGGGGAGCTCAGATACGCAGTATTTT
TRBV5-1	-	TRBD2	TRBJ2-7	CASSPGTSNEQYF	TGCGCCAGCAGTCCCGGGACTAGCAACGAGCAGTACTTC
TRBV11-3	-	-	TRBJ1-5	CASSRGPVSNQPQHF	TGTGCCAGCAGCCGCGGGCCGGTTAGCAATCAGCCCCAGCATTTT
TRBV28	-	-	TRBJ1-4	CASSLAGTLIATNEKLFF	TGTGCCAGCAGTTTGGCCGGGACATTAATTGCAACTAATGAAAAACTGTTTTTT
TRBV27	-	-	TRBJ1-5	CASSPQMGGQPQHF	TGTGCCAGCAGCCCGCAGATGGGGGGACAGCCCCAGCATTTT
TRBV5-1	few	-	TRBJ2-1	CASSLGIVSSYNEQFF	TGCGCCAGCAGCTTGGGCATTGTGAGCTCCTACAATGAGCAGTTCTTC
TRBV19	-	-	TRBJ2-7	CASSIEFQRASYEQYF	TGTGCCAGTAGTATAGAGTTCCAGCGGGCCTCCTACGAGCAGTACTTC
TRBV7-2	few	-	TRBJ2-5	CASSLAIRETQYF	TGTGCCAGCAGCTTAGCGATTAGAGAGACCCAGTACTTC
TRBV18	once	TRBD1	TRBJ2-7	CASSPRQGVYEQYF	TGTGCCAGCTCACCGAGGCAGGGGGTCTACGAGCAGTACTTC
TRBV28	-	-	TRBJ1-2	CASSLLGAYGYTF	TGTGCCAGCAGTTTATTGGGGGCCTATGGCTACACCTTC
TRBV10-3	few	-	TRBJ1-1	CAISESTGITEAFF	TGTGCCATCAGTGAGTCAACAGGGATCACTGAAGCTTTCTTT
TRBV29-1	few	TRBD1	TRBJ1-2	CSVVRQGTGSYGYTF	TGCAGCGTTGTCCGACAAGGGACAGGGTCCTATGGCTACACCTTC
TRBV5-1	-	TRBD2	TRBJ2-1	CASKGLAGSNNEQFF	TGCGCCAGCAAGGGACTAGCGGGAAGTAATAATGAGCAGTTCTTC
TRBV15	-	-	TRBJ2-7	CATQSGGATEQYF	TGTGCCACCCAGTCGGGGGGCGCGACCGAGCAGTACTTC
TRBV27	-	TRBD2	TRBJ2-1	CASSQLAPRYNEQFF	TGTGCCAGCAGTCAACTAGCGCCCCGTTACAATGAGCAGTTCTTC
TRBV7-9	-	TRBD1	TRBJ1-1	CASSLTDRVGEAFF	TGTGCCAGCAGCTTAACCGACAGGGTGGGTGAAGCTTTCTTT
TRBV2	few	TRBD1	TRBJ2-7	CASSKGQGPYEQYF	TGTGCCAGCAGTAAGGGACAGGGCCCCTACGAGCAGTACTTC
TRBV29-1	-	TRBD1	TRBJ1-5	CSASGTGNQPQHF	TGCAGCGCCAGCGGGACAGGGAATCAGCCCCAGCATTTT
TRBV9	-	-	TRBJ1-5	CASRGRVWQPQHF	TGTGCCAGCAGGGGCAGGGTCTGGCAGCCCCAGCATTTT
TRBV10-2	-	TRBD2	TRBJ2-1	CASSEWTSGIGHEQFF	TGCGCCAGCAGTGAGTGGACTAGCGGGATCGGGCATGAGCAGTTCTTC
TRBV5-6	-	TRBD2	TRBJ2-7	CASSFSGGGYEQYF	TGTGCCAGCAGCTTTTCGGGCGGGGGCTACGAGCAGTACTTC
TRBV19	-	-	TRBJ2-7	CASSRASRAPYEQYF	TGTGCCAGTAGTAGGGCATCCCGCGCCCCCTACGAGCAGTACTTC